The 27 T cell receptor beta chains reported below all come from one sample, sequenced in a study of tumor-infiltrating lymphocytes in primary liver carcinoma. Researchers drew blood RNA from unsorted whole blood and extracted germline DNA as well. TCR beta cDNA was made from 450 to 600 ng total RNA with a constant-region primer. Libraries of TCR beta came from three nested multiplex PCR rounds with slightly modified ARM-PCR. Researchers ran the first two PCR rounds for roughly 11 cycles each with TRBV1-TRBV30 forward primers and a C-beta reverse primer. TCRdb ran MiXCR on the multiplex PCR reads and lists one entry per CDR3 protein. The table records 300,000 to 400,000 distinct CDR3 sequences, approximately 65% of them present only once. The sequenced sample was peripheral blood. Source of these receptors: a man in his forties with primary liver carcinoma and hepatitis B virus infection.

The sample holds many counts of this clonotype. Here the CDR3 reads CASSLPGTSDTIYF. For the CDR3, the DNA is TGTGCCAGCAGCTTACCCGGGACATCGGACACCATATATTTT. The V call is TRBV11-1, the J call TRBJ1-3; possible D gene TRBD1, 6 bases. Per the germline V gene, CDR1 is SGHAT and CDR2 is FQDESV (reference sequence). The V end was cut by 2 bases, the J end by 8 bases, with 13 bases between. The CDR3 runs 14 residues. The variable domain in full, with the rest retrieved from reference TRBV11-1 and TRBJ1-3, is EAEVAQSPRYKITEKSQAVAFWCDPISGHATLYWYRQILGQGPELLVQFQDESVVDDSQLPKDRFSAERLKGVDSTLKIQPAELGDSAMYLCASSLPGTSDTIYFGEGSWLTVV.

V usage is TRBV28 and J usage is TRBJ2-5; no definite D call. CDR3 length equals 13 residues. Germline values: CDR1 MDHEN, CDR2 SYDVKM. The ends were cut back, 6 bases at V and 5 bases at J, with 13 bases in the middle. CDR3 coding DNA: TGTGCCAGCAGGTCAGGCGTCCCGGAGACCCAGTACTTC. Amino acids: CASRSGVPETQYF.

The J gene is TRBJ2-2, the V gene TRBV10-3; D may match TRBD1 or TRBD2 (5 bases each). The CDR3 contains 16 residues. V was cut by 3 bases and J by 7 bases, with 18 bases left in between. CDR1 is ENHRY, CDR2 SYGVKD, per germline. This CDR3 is CAISDIRDSRGGELFF. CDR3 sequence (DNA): TGTGCCATCAGTGACATACGAGACAGCCGGGGCGGGGAGCTGTTTTTT.

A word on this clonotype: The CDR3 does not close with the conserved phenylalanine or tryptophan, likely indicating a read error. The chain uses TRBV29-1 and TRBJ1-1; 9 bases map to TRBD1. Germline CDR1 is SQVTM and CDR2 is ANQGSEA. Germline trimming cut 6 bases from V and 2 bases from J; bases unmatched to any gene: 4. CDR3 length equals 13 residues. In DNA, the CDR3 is TGCAGCGTGCCGGGACAGGGAAACACTGAAGCTTTCTCT. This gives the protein CSVPGQGNTEAFS.

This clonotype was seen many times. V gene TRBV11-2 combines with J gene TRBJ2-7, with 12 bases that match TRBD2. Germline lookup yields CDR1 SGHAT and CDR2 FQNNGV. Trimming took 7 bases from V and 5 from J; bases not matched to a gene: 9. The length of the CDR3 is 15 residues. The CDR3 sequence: CASTLLAGGPNEQYF. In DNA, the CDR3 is TGTGCCAGCACCCTACTAGCGGGAGGTCCCAACGAGCAGTACTTC.

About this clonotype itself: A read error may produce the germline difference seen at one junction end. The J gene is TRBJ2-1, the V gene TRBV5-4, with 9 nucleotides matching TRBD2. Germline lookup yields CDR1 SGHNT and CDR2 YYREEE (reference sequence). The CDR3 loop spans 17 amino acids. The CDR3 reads CASSLALSGSRYSEQFF. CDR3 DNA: TGTGCCAGCAGCTTGGCGCTTAGCGGGAGTAGGTACAGTGAGCAGTTCTTC.

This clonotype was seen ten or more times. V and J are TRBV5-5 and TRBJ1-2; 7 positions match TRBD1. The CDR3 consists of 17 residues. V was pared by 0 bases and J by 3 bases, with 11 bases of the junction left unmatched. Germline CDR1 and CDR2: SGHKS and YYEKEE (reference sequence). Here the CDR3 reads CASSLGVSGTDHYGYTF. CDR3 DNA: TGTGCCAGCAGCTTGGGGGTCTCCGGGACAGATCACTATGGCTACACCTTC.

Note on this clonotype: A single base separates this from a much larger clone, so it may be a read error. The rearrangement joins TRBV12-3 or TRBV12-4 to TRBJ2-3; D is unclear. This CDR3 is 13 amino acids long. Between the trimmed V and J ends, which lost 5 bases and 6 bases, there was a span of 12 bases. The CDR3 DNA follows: TGTGCCAGCAGTGTGGGCCAGGCGGATACGCAGTATTTT. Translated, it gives CASSVGQADTQYF.

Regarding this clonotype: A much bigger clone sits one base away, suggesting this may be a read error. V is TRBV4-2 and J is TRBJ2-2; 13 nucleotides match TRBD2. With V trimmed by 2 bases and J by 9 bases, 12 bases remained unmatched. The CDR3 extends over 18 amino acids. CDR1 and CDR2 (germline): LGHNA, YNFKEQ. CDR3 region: CASSQQTSGRALARELFF. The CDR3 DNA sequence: TGTGCCAGCAGCCAACAAACTAGCGGGAGGGCCCTCGCCAGGGAGCTGTTTTTT.

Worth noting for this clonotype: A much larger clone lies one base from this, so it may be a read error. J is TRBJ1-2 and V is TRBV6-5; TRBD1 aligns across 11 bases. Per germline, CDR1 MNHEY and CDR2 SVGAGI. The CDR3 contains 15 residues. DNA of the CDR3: TGTGCCAACAGTTATCCGGGACAGGGGGTTTATGGCTACACCTTC. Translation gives CANSYPGQGVYGYTF.

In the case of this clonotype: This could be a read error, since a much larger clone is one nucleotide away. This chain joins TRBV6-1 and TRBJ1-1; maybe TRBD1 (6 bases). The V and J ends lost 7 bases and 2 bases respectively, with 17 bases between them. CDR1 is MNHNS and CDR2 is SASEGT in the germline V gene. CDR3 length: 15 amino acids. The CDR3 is CASITPGHGNTEAFF. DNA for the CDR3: TGTGCCAGCATTACCCCGGGACACGGAAACACTGAAGCTTTCTTT.

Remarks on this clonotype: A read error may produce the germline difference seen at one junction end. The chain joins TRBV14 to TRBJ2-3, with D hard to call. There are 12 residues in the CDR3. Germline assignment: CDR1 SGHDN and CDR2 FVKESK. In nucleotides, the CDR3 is TGTGTCAGCAACCATAACACAGATACGCAGTATTTT. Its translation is CVSNHNTDTQYF. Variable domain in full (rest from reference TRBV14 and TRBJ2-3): EAGVTQFPSHSVIEKGQTVTLRCDPISGHDNLYWYRRVMGKEIKFLLHFVKESKQDESGMPNNRFLAERTGGTYSTLKVQPAELEDSGVYFCVSNHNTDTQYFGPGTRLTVL.

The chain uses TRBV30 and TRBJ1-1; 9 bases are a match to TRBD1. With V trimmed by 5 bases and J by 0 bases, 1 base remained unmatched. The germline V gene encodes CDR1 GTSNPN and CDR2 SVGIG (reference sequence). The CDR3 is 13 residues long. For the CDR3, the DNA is TGTGCCTGGGACAGGGGGTTGAACACTGAAGCTTTCTTT. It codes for CAWDRGLNTEAFF.

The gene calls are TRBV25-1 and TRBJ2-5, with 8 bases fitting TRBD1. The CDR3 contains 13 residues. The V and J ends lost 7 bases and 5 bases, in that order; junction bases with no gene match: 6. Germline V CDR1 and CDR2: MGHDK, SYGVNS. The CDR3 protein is CASIEDRVETQYF. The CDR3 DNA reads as TGTGCCAGCATAGAGGACAGGGTGGAGACCCAGTACTTC. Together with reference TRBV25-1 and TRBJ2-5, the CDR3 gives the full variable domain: EADIYQTPRYLVIGTGKKITLECSQTMGHDKMYWYQQDPGMELHLIHYSYGVNSTEKGDLSSESTVSRIRTEHFPLTLESARPSHTSQYLCASIEDRVETQYFGPGTRLLVL.

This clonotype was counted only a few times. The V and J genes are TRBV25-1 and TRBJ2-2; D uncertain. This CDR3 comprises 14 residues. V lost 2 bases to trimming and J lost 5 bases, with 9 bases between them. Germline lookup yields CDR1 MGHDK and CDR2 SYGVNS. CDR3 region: CASSEKWGTGELFF. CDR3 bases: TGTGCCAGCAGTGAAAAGTGGGGAACCGGGGAGCTGTTTTTT.

CDR3 nucleotides: TGTGCCAGCAGTTTGCTAGGGTTAAATGAAAAACTGTTTTTT. Encoded protein: CASSLLGLNEKLFF. This chain joins TRBV28 and TRBJ1-4; D remains unclear. From germline, CDR1 is MDHEN and CDR2 SYDVKM. Trimming cost V 3 bases and J 5 bases, with 10 bases left between them. The CDR3 runs 14 residues.

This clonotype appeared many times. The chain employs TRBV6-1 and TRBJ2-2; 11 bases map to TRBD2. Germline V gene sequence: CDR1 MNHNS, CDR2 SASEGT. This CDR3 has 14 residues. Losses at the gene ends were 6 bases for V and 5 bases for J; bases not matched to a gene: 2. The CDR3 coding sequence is TGTGCCAGCAGAGCTAGCGGGAGGACCGGGGAGCTGTTTTTT. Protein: CASRASGRTGELFF.

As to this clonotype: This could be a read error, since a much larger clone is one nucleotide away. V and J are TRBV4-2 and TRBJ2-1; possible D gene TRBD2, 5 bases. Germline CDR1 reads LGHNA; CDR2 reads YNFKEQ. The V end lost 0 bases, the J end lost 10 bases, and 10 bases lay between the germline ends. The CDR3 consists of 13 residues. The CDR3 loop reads CASSQELGREQFF. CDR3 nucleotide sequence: TGTGCCAGCAGCCAAGAGTTAGGGAGAGAGCAGTTCTTC.

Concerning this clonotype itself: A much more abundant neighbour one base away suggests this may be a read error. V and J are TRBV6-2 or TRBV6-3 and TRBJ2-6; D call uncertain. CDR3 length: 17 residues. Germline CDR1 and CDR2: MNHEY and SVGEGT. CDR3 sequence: CTSSSADLGAGANVLTF. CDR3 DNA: TGTACCAGCAGTTCGGCAGATTTAGGCGCTGGGGCCAACGTCCTGACTTTC.

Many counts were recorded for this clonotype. In DNA, the CDR3 is TGTGCCAGCCAACAGGGACCAAAATCCTATGGCTACACCTTC. Its protein is CASQQGPKSYGYTF. The J gene is TRBJ1-2, the V gene TRBV5-5; a possible D gene is TRBD1 (6 bases). Germline CDR1 and CDR2: SGHKS and YYEKEE (reference sequence). This CDR3 contains 14 residues. Trimming shortened V by 7 bases and J by 4 bases, and 17 bases separated the two germline ends.

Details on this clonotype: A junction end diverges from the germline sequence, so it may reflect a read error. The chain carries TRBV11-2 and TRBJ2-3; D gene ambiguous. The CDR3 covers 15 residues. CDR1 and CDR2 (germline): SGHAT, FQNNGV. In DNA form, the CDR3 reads TGTGCCTGCAGTTCCATAGTTCATAGCACAGATACGCAGTATTTT. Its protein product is CACSSIVHSTDTQYF. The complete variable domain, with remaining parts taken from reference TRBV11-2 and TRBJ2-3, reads EAGVAQSPRYKIIEKRQSVAFWCNPISGHATLYWYQQILGQGPKLLIQFQNNGVVDDSQLPKDRFSAERLKGVDSTLKIQPAKLEDSAVYLCACSSIVHSTDTQYFGPGTRLTVL.

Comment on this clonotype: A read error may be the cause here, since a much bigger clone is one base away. CDR3 nucleotide sequence: TGTGTCAGCAGCCCTAGCGGGAGAGGGGCAGATACGCAGTATTTT. It specifies CVSSPSGRGADTQYF. The rearrangement joins TRBV6-2 or TRBV6-3 to TRBJ2-3, with 10 bases fitting TRBD2. Germline V gene lookup returns CDR1 MNHEY and CDR2 SVGEGT. The CDR3 totals 15 residues.

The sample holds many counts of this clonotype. The CDR3 spells CASSERQGNTIYF. In DNA, the CDR3 is TGTGCCAGCAGTGAAAGGCAGGGAAACACCATATATTTT. The chain joins TRBV6-1 to TRBJ1-3, with unresolved D. V lost 2 bases to trimming and J lost 4 bases, with 6 bases between them. CDR3 length: 13 residues. CDR1 and CDR2 from the germline V gene are MNHNS and SASEGT.

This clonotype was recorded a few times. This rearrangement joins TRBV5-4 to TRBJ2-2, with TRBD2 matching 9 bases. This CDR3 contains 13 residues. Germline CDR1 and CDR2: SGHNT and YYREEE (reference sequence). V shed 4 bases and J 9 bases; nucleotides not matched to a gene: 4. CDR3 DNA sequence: TGTGCCAGCAGCCCGGGACTAGCCTGGGAGCTGTTTTTT. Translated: CASSPGLAWELFF.

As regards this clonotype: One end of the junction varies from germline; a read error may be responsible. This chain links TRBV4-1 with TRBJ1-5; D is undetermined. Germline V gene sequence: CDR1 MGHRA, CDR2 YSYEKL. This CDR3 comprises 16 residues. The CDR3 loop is CASSQETGYSNQSQHF. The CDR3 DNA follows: TGCGCCAGCAGCCAAGAGACGGGTTATAGCAATCAGTCCCAGCATTTT.

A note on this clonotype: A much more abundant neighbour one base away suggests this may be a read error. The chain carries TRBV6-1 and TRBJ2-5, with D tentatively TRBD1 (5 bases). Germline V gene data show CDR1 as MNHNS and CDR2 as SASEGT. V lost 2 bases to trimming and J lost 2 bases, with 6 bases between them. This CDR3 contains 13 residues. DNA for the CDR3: TGTGCCAGCAGTGAATACAGGCAAGAGACCCAGTACTTC. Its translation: CASSEYRQETQYF.

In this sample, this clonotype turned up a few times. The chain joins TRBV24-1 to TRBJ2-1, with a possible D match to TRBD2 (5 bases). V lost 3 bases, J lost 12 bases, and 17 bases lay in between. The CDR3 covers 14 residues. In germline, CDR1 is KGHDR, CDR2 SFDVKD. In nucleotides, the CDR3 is TGTGCCACCAGTGATAAAACCGGAGGACCGGGGCAGTTCTTC. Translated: CATSDKTGGPGQFF.